At least ten counts were recorded for the clone carrying this T cell receptor beta chain. The sample belongs to a study of CDR3 diversity in severe acne. TCRdb called the PCR reads again in MiXCR, with one record for every CDR3 protein. This sample has more than 85,000 distinct CDR3 sequences; roughly 51% occur once, and the top ten carry 9.5% to 15%. The CDR3 contains 14 residues. Trimming took 2 bases from V and 8 from J, leaving 16 bases between them. Germline CDR1 and CDR2: SQVTM and ANQGSEA. This rearrangement joins TRBV29-1 to TRBJ2-1, with D unresolved. This TCR was recovered from a male donor with acne. Sequencing was done on a sample of blood. The CDR3 DNA follows: TGCAGCGTTGAATCTGAAGCACGGAATGATGAGCAGTTCTTC. Translated, it gives CSVESEARNDEQFF.